The rows below give T cell receptor beta chains drawn from one sample of a study of read filtering for tumor transcriptome and immune sequencing. A single record per CDR3 protein comes from TCRdb applying MiXCR to the reads. The table records tens of thousands of distinct CDR3 sequences, about 21% of them present only once. The sequenced material came from a population of CD138-negative cells sorted from bone marrow. The receptors derive from a donor at least 40 years old with multiple myeloma. The CDR3 runs from the conserved cysteine through the conserved F or W. A D gene is named only where the DNA matches it firmly. A clone size is listed for some rows: how often the clone was seen (once, few, many), or a class if it is expanded.

TGTGCCAGCAGGGGCACAGGGGGCTCTAGAAATTCCTCTGGGGCCGACGTCCTGACTTTC CASRGTGGSRNSSGADVLTF 20 TRBJ2-6 NA TRBV3-1 TRBD1
TGCAGTGCTACCTCCGGGACAGGGATTCAGCCCCAGCATTTT CSATSGTGIQPQHF 14 TRBJ1-5 many TRBV20-1 TRBD1
TGTGCCAGCAGCCAAGCCGGGACTAGCGGAGATTCTGGGGCCAACGTCCTGACTTTC CASSQAGTSGDSGANVLTF 19 TRBJ2-6 many TRBV4-2 TRBD2
TGCAGTGCATCGGCGACCTACGAGCAGTACTTC CSASATYEQYF 11 TRBJ2-7 many TRBV20-1 NA
TGTGCCAGCAATGAAGAGGTGGGCAGCTCTGGAAACACCATATATTTT CASNEEVGSSGNTIYF 16 TRBJ1-3 many TRBV6-1 NA
TGTGCCAGCAGCGTTGATGGGTCCTACAATGAGCGGTTCTTC CASSVDGSYNERFF 14 TRBJ2-1 few TRBV9 NA
TGTGCCAGCAGTACGACAGGTCGGGGATCGACTGAAGCTTTCTTT CASSTTGRGSTEAFF 15 TRBJ1-1 many TRBV28 NA
TGTGCCAGCAGCCGGGATCGGGGCGAGACCCAGTACTTC CASSRDRGETQYF 13 TRBJ2-5 many TRBV3-1 NA
TGTGCCACCAGTGACTATCGAGCACAAGAGACCCAGTACTTC CATSDYRAQETQYF 14 TRBJ2-5 many TRBV24-1 NA
TGTGCCAGCAGTTACTCGAATAGCCAAGAGACCCAGTACTTC CASSYSNSQETQYF 14 TRBJ2-5 many TRBV6-5 NA
TGTGCCAGCAGTGACGCGGGGGCGGCCAAAAACATTCAGTACTTC CASSDAGAAKNIQYF 15 TRBJ2-4 many TRBV6-1 NA